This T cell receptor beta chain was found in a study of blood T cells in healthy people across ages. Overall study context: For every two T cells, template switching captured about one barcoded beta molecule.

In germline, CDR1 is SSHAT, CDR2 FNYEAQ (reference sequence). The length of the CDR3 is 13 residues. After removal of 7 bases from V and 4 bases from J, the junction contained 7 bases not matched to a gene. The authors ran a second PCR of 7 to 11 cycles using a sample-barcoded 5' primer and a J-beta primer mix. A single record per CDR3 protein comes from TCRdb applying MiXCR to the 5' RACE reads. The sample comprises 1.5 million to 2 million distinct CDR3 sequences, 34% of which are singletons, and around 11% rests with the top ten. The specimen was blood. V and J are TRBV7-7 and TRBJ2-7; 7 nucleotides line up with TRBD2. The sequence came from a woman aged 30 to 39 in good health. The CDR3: CASTPAGLYEQYF. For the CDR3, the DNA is TGTGCCAGCACCCCAGCGGGGTTATACGAGCAGTACTTC.